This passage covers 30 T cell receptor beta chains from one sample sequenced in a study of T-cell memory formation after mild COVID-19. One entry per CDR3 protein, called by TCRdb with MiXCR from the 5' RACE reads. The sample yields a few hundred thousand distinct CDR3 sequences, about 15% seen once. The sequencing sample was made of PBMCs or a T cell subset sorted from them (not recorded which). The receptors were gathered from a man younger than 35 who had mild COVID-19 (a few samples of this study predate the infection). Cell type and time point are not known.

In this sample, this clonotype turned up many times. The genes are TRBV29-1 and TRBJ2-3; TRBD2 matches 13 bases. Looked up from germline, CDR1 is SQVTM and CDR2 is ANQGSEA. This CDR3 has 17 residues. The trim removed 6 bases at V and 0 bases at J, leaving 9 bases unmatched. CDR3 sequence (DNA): TGCAGCGTGGGGGGACTAGCGGGGTTCTCTAGCACAGATACGCAGTATTTT. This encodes CSVGGLAGFSSTDTQYF.

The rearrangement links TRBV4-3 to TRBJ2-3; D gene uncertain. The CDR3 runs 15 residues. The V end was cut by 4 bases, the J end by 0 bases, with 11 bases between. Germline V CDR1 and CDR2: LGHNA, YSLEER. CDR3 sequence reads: CASSPGRYSTDTQYF. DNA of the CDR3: TGCGCCAGCAGCCCCGGAAGGTACAGCACAGATACGCAGTATTTT.

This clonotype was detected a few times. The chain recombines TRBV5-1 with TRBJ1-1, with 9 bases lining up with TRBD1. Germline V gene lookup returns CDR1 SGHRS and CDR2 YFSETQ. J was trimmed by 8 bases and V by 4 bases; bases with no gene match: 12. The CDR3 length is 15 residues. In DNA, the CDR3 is TGCGCCAGCAGCCAAGCAATGACAGGGGGAGAAGAAGCTTTCTTT. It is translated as CASSQAMTGGEEAFF.

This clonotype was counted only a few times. CDR3 region: CASNSDSSYEQYF. The CDR3 DNA reads as TGTGCCAGCAACTCGGACAGCTCCTACGAGCAGTACTTC. V usage is TRBV5-6 and J usage is TRBJ2-7, with D tentatively TRBD1 (6 bases). Germline CDR1 reads SGHDT; CDR2 reads YYEEEE. The CDR3 extends over 13 amino acids. Trimming took 6 bases from V and 0 from J, leaving 10 bases between them.

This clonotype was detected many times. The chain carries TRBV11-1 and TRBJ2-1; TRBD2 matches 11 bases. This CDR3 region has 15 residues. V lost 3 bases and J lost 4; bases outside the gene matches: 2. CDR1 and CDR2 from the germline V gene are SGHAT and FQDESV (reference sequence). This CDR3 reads CASSLGLAEYNEQFF. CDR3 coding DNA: TGTGCCAGCAGCTTGGGACTAGCGGAGTACAATGAGCAGTTCTTC.

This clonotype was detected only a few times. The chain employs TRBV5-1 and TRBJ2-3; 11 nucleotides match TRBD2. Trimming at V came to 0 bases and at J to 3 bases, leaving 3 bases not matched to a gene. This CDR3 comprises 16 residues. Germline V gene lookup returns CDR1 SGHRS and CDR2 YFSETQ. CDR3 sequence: CASSLAGTSGTDTQYF. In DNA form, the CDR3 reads TGCGCCAGCAGCTTGGCCGGGACTAGCGGAACAGATACGCAGTATTTT.

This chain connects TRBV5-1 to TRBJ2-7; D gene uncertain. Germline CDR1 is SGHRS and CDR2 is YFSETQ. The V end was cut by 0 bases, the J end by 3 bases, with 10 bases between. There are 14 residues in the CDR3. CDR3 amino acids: CASSLGYQNYEQYF. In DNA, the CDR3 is TGCGCCAGCAGCTTGGGTTACCAGAACTACGAGCAGTACTTC.

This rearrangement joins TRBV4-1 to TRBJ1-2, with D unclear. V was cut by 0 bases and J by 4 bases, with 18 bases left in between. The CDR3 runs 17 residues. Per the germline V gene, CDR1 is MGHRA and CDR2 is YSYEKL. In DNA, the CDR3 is TGCGCCAGCAGCCAAGATTACGCGAAGGCCGATGGCTATGGCTACACCTTC. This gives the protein CASSQDYAKADGYGYTF.

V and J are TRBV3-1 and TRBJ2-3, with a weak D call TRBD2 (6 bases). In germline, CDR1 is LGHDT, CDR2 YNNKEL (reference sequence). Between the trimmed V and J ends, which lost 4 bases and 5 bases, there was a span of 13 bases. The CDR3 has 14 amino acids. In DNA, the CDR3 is TGTGCCAGCAGCCTAACTAGCAGTGGAGATACGCAGTATTTT. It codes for CASSLTSSGDTQYF.

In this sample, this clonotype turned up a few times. The CDR3 loop reads CASSLAPRIYGYTF. The CDR3 coding sequence is TGTGCCAGCAGTTTAGCCCCACGCATCTATGGCTACACCTTC. The J gene is TRBJ1-2, the V gene TRBV28; D is unclear. Looked up from germline, CDR1 is MDHEN and CDR2 is SYDVKM. This CDR3 spans 14 amino acids. Trimming took 2 bases from V and 4 from J, leaving 11 bases between them.

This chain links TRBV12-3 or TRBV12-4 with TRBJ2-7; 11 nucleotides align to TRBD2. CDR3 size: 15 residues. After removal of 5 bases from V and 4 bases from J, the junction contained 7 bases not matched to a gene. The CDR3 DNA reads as TGTGCCAGCAGTCTCCCGGGACTAGCGGTATACGAGCAGTACTTC. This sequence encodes CASSLPGLAVYEQYF.

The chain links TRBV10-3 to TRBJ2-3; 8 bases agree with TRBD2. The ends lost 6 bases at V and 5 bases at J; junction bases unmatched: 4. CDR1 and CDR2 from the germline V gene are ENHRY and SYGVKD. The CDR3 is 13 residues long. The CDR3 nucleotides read TGTGCCATCAGCGGGGGGGTATTAGATACGCAGTATTTT. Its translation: CAISGGVLDTQYF.

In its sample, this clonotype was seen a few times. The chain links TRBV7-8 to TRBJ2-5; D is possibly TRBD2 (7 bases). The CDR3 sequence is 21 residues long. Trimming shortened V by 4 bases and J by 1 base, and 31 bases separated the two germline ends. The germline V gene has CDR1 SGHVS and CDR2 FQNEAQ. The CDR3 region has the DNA TGTGCCAGCAGCTCCCCGGGGGCTGATCCAGGGCGGGGGACAATCCAAGAGACCCAGTACTTC. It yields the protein CASSSPGADPGRGTIQETQYF.

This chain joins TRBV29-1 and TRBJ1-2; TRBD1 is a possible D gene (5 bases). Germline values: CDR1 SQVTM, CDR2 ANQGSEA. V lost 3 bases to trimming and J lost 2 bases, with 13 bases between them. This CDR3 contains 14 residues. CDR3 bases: TGCAGCGTTGAGTGGATTGGGGGAAACTATGGCTACACCTTC. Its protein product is CSVEWIGGNYGYTF.

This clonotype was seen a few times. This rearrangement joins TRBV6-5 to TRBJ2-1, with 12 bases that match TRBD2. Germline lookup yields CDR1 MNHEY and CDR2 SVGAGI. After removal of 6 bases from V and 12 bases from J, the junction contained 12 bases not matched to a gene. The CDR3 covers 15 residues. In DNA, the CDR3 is TGTGCCAGCAGCTGGGGGACTAGCGGGCTCGTGAGGCAGTTCTTC. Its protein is CASSWGTSGLVRQFF.

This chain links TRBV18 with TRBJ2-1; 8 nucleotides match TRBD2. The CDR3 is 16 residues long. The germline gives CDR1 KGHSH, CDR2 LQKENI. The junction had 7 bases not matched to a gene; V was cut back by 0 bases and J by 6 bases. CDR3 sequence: CASSPPPGGGLNEQFF. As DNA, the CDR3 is TGTGCCAGCTCACCACCACCCGGCGGGGGGCTCAATGAGCAGTTCTTC.

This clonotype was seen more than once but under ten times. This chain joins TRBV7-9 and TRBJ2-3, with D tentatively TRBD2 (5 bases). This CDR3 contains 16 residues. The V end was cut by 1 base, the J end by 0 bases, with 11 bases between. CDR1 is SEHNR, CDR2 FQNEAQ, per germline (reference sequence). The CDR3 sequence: CASSLGKTGSTDTQYF. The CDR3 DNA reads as TGTGCCAGCAGCTTAGGGAAGACGGGGAGCACAGATACGCAGTATTTT.

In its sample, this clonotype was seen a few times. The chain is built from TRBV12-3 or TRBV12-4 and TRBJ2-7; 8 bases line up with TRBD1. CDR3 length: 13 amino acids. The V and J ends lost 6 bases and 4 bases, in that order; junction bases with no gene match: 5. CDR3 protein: CASRDREGYEQYF. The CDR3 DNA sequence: TGTGCCAGCAGGGACAGGGAAGGGTACGAGCAGTACTTC.

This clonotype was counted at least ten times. The DNA of the CDR3 is TGTGCCAGCAGGACTAGCGGGGGAGAGACCCAGTACTTC. Protein sequence: CASRTSGGETQYF. V gene TRBV7-9 combines with J gene TRBJ2-5; 12 bases match TRBD2. The CDR3 consists of 13 residues. In germline, CDR1 is SEHNR, CDR2 FQNEAQ (reference sequence). The trim removed 6 bases at V and 4 bases at J, leaving 0 bases unmatched.

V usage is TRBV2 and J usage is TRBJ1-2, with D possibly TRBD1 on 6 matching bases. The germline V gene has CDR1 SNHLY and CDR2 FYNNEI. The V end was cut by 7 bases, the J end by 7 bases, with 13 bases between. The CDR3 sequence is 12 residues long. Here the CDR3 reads CASKIRGSGYTF. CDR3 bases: TGTGCCAGCAAAATCAGGGGCAGTGGCTACACCTTC.

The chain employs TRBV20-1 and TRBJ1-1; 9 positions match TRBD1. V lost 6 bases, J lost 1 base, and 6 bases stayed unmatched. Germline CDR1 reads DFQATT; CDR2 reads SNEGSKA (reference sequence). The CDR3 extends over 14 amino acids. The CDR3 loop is CSAPRQGGNTEAFF. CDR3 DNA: TGCAGTGCCCCGAGACAGGGGGGGAACACTGAAGCTTTCTTT.

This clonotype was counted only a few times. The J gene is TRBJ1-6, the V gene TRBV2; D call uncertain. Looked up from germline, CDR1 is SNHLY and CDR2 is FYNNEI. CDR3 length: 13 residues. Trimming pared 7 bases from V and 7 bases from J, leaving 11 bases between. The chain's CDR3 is CASNPTTNSPLHF. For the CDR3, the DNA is TGTGCCAGCAACCCGACAACAAATTCACCCCTCCACTTT.

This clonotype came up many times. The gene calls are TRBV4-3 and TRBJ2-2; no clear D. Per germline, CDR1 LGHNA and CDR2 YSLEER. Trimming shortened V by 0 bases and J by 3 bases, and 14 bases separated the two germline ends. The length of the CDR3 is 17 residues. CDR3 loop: CASSQDGPGLHTGELFF. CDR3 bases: TGCGCCAGCAGCCAAGATGGTCCCGGGTTGCACACCGGGGAGCTGTTTTTT.

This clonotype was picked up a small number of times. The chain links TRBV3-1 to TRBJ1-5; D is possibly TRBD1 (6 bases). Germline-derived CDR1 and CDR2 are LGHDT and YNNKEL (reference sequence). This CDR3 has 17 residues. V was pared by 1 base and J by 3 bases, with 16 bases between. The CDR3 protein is CASSQGSAGDDNQPQHF. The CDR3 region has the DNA TGTGCCAGCAGCCAAGGGTCGGCAGGGGATGACAATCAGCCCCAGCATTTT.

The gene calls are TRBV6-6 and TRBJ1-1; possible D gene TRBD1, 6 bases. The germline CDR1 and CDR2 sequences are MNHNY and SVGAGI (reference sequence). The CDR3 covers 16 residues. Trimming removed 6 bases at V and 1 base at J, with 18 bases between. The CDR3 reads CASSHWGPGRNTEAFF. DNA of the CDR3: TGTGCCAGCAGCCACTGGGGGCCGGGGCGGAACACTGAAGCTTTCTTT.

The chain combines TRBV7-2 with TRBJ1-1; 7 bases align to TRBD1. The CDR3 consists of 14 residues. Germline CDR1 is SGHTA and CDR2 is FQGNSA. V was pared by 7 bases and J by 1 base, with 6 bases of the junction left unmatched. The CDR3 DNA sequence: TGTGCCAGCAACGTCCGGGACAGGAACACTGAAGCTTTCTTT. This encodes CASNVRDRNTEAFF.

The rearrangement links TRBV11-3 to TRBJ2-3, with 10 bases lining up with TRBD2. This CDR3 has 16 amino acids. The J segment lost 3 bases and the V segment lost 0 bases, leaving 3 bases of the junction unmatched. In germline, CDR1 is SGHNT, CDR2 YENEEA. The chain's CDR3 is CASSLDRLAGTDTQYF. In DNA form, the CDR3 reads TGTGCCAGCAGCTTAGATCGACTAGCGGGTACAGATACGCAGTATTTT. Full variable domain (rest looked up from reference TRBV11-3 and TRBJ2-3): EAGVVQSPRYKIIEKKQPVAFWCNPISGHNTLYWYLQNLGQGPELLIRYENEEAVDDSQLPKDRFSAERLKGVDSTLKIQPAELGDSAVYLCASSLDRLAGTDTQYFGPGTRLTVL.

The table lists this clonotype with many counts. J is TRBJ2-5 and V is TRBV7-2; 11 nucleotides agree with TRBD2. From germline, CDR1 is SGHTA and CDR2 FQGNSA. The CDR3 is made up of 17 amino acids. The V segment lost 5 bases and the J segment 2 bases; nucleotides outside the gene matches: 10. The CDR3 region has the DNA TGTGCCAGCAGCCCCCGACTAGCGGGGCGACCGCAAGAGACCCAGTACTTC. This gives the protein CASSPRLAGRPQETQYF.

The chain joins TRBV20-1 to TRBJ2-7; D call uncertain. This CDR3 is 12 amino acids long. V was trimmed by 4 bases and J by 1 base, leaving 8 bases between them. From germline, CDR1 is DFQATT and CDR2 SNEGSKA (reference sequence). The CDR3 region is CSAISASYEQYF. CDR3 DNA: TGCAGTGCTATATCGGCGTCCTACGAGCAGTACTTC.

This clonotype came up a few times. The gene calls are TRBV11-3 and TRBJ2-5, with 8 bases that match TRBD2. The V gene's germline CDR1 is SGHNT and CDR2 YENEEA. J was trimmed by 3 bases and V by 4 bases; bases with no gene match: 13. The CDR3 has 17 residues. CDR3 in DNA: TGTGCCAGCAGCTCCCGGCCTACGGGACTAGGGGAAGAGACCCAGTACTTC. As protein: CASSSRPTGLGEETQYF.